The rows below give T cell receptor beta chains drawn from one sample of a study of identical twins. TCRdb recomputed calls from the 5' RACE reads with MiXCR, one row per CDR3 protein. The repertoire has a few hundred thousand distinct CDR3 sequences, roughly 8.6% of them found once; the top ten carry about 2.1%. The data also belong to a second study, concerning yellow fever vaccine responses in identical twins.

What was sequenced was memory (CD45RO+) T cells sorted from blood. These receptors came from a young woman in good health. CDR3s include the opening cysteine and the closing phenylalanine or tryptophan. A D gene is named only where the DNA matches it firmly. Expanded clones get a size class; other rows say once, few or many, or leave the size out.

V: TRBV27; J: TRBJ2-7; length: 13; D: NA; size: NA; DNA: TGTGCCAGCAGTTTAACTACGGGGTACGAGCAGTACTTC; CDR3: CASSLTTGYEQYF
V: TRBV24-1; J: TRBJ1-5; length: 15; D: NA; size: many; DNA: TGTGCCACCAGTGATTCCGGGTATAGCAATCAGCCCCAGCATTTT; CDR3: CATSDSGYSNQPQHF
V: TRBV20-1; J: TRBJ2-1; length: 16; D: TRBD2; size: few; DNA: TGCAGTGCTAGAGACCCCGGGACTAGCGGGCCCAATGAGCAGTTCTTC; CDR3: CSARDPGTSGPNEQFF
V: TRBV3-1; J: TRBJ1-3; length: 16; D: TRBD1; size: NA; DNA: TGTGCCAGCAGCCAAGCCCGGACAGGGGCTGGAAACACCATATATTTT; CDR3: CASSQARTGAGNTIYF
V: TRBV11-2; J: TRBJ2-2; length: 14; D: TRBD1; size: many; DNA: TGTGCCACTATCCGGGACAGCGAGGCCGGGGAGCTGTTTTTT; CDR3: CATIRDSEAGELFF
V: TRBV3-1; J: TRBJ2-3; length: 16; D: TRBD2; size: NA; DNA: TGTGCCAGCAGCCGTACTAGCGGGGGAATCACAGATACGCAGTATTTT; CDR3: CASSRTSGGITDTQYF
V: TRBV6-5; J: TRBJ2-2; length: 13; D: NA; size: many; DNA: TGTGCCAGCATTAGACAAGGGACCGGGGAGCTGTTTTTT; CDR3: CASIRQGTGELFF
V: TRBV20-1; J: TRBJ2-4; length: 15; D: NA; size: few; DNA: TGCAGTGCTAGGGGGTCAGGGGAATTGGGAAACATTCAGTACTTC; CDR3: CSARGSGELGNIQYF
V: TRBV12-3/TRBV12-4; J: TRBJ2-5; length: 16; D: TRBD2; size: many; DNA: TGTGCCAGCAGTTTCCGACTAGCGGGAGGACTGGAGACCCAGTACTTC; CDR3: CASSFRLAGGLETQYF
V: TRBV20-1; J: TRBJ2-7; length: 19; D: TRBD2; size: few; DNA: TGCAGTGCTAGACCTAGGGGACTAGCGGGTGCCTCTATAGAGTACGAGCAGTACTTC; CDR3: CSARPRGLAGASIEYEQYF
V: TRBV20-1; J: TRBJ2-2; length: 15; D: TRBD2; size: many; DNA: TGCAGTGCTAGCCCGACTAGCGGGAGGTCCGGGGAGCTGTTTTTT; CDR3: CSASPTSGRSGELFF
V: TRBV29-1; J: TRBJ2-3; length: 13; D: NA; size: many; DNA: TGCAGCGTTGACTCCTCTAGCAGGTATACGCAGTATTTT; CDR3: CSVDSSSRYTQYF
V: TRBV5-6; J: TRBJ2-5; length: 16; D: TRBD2; size: few; DNA: TGTGCCAGCAGCTTGGTGCTAGCGGGAGGCAAAGAGACCCAGTACTTC; CDR3: CASSLVLAGGKETQYF
V: TRBV18; J: TRBJ2-2; length: 15; D: TRBD1; size: few; DNA: TGTGCCAGCTCACAAGGGACAGGGGATACCGGGGAGCTGTTTTTT; CDR3: CASSQGTGDTGELFF
V: TRBV20-1; J: TRBJ1-5; length: 14; D: TRBD1; size: few; DNA: TGCAGTGCTAGAGATGGTAAGGGGGCGACGCCCCAGCATTTT; CDR3: CSARDGKGATPQHF
V: TRBV20-1; J: TRBJ1-1; length: 11; D: NA; size: few; DNA: TGCAGTGCCCTACACCGAACTGAAGCTTTCTTT; CDR3: CSALHRTEAFF
V: TRBV4-2; J: TRBJ1-1; length: 15; D: NA; size: few; DNA: TGTGCCAGCAGCCAAGTCACGGGGGGGGACACTGAAGCTTTCTTT; CDR3: CASSQVTGGDTEAFF
V: TRBV29-1; J: TRBJ2-3; length: 16; D: NA; size: few; DNA: TGCAGCGTTGAAGATTTCTCAGGGGCCGCCACAGATACGCAGTATTTT; CDR3: CSVEDFSGAATDTQYF
V: TRBV10-3; J: TRBJ2-3; length: 14; D: TRBD2; size: few; DNA: TGTGCCATCAGTGGAGCGGGAAGGTTATATACGCAGTATTTT; CDR3: CAISGAGRLYTQYF
V: TRBV6-1; J: TRBJ2-7; length: 14; D: NA; size: many; DNA: TGTGCCAACACTGGACTGGCAAGTGGTTTCGAGCAGTACTTC; CDR3: CANTGLASGFEQYF
V: TRBV2; J: TRBJ1-5; length: 14; D: NA; size: many; DNA: TGTGCCAGTGCACGGACAGCCTCAGTACAGCCCCAGCATTTT; CDR3: CASARTASVQPQHF
V: TRBV12-3/TRBV12-4; J: TRBJ1-6; length: 16; D: NA; size: many; DNA: TGTGCCAGCAGTTTTCAACGGGGCTCCTATAATTCACCCCTCCACTTT; CDR3: CASSFQRGSYNSPLHF
V: TRBV18; J: TRBJ2-7; length: 15; D: NA; size: NA; DNA: TGTGCCAGCTCACCGCTTAACCTAGGGCTGGGAGAGCAGTACTTC; CDR3: CASSPLNLGLGEQYF
V: TRBV7-3; J: TRBJ2-5; length: 15; D: TRBD1; size: many; DNA: TGTGCCAGCAGCTTATGGGGGACAGGGAAAGAGACCCAGTACTTC; CDR3: CASSLWGTGKETQYF
V: TRBV5-1; J: TRBJ2-3; length: 14; D: TRBD1; size: many; DNA: TGCGCCAGCAGACGGGACAGAGGCACAGATACGCAGTATTTT; CDR3: CASRRDRGTDTQYF
V: TRBV9; J: TRBJ2-2; length: 16; D: NA; size: many; DNA: TGTGCCAGCAGCGTATCGGTGGGCGCGAACACCGGGGAGCTGTTTTTT; CDR3: CASSVSVGANTGELFF
V: TRBV20-1; J: TRBJ2-6; length: 15; D: NA; size: few; DNA: TGCAGTGCTAGAGGGGCCAGCTCTGGGGCCAACGTCCTGACTTTC; CDR3: CSARGASSGANVLTF
V: TRBV7-9; J: TRBJ2-1; length: 14; D: NA; size: many; DNA: TGTGCCTTAAGCCCCGTCACTAGCTACAATGAGCAGTTCTTC; CDR3: CALSPVTSYNEQFF
V: TRBV6-1; J: TRBJ1-2; length: 13; D: TRBD1; size: many; DNA: TGTGCCAGCAGCCCCAGACAGGGGGGCGGCTACACCTTC; CDR3: CASSPRQGGGYTF
V: TRBV20-1; J: TRBJ2-3; length: 16; D: TRBD2; size: many; DNA: TGCAGTGCCAGCCCGGGGGGGACCCCCTTAACAGATACGCAGTATTTT; CDR3: CSASPGGTPLTDTQYF
V: TRBV10-2; J: TRBJ2-3; length: 14; D: NA; size: many; DNA: TGCGCCAGCAGGGCGGGGAGGATTTCGGATACGCAGTATTTT; CDR3: CASRAGRISDTQYF
V: TRBV20-1; J: TRBJ1-2; length: 13; D: NA; size: many; DNA: TGCAGTGCCGACCCCAGGGTGGGCTCTGGCTACACCTTC; CDR3: CSADPRVGSGYTF
V: TRBV7-2; J: TRBJ2-3; length: 16; D: NA; size: many; DNA: TGTGCCAGCAGCTTAGTGGGCGGGCTTAGCACAGATACGCAGTATTTT; CDR3: CASSLVGGLSTDTQYF
V: TRBV6-5; J: TRBJ1-2; length: 14; D: NA; size: many; DNA: TGTGCCAGCAGTTACTCGAGGGCAGCCTATGGCTACACCTTC; CDR3: CASSYSRAAYGYTF
V: TRBV4-1; J: TRBJ2-3; length: 19; D: TRBD2; size: few; DNA: TGCGCCAGCAGCCAGGCCGCCGGGAGTCTCGGGGGGGGGTCCGGTACGCAGTATTTT; CDR3: CASSQAAGSLGGGSGTQYF
V: TRBV11-3; J: TRBJ2-2; length: 20; D: TRBD1; size: NA; DNA: TGTGCCAGCAGCCAGACTCGGGGTTTAAGCGGACAGGGAAGGTCTGGGGAGCTGTTTTTT; CDR3: CASSQTRGLSGQGRSGELFF
V: TRBV12-3/TRBV12-4; J: TRBJ2-1; length: 14; D: TRBD2; size: many; DNA: TGTGCCAGCAGACTAGCGGGATTGGGCAATGAGCAGTTCTTC; CDR3: CASRLAGLGNEQFF
V: TRBV12-3/TRBV12-4; J: TRBJ1-2; length: 16; D: NA; size: few; DNA: TGTGCCAGCAGTCCTAAAAGTACAGGGACTAACTATGGCTACACCTTC; CDR3: CASSPKSTGTNYGYTF
V: TRBV7-3; J: TRBJ2-1; length: 14; D: TRBD1; size: NA; DNA: TGTGCCAGCAGCTCCGGGACAGAGTACAATGAGCAGTTCTTC; CDR3: CASSSGTEYNEQFF
V: TRBV10-3; J: TRBJ2-3; length: 14; D: NA; size: many; DNA: TGTGCCATCAGTGTGGACCCGCCGACAGATACGCAGTATTTT; CDR3: CAISVDPPTDTQYF
V: TRBV18; J: TRBJ2-1; length: 15; D: TRBD2; size: NA; DNA: TGTGCCAGCTCACCTGGGACTAGCGGGAGCCATGAGCAGTTCTTC; CDR3: CASSPGTSGSHEQFF
V: TRBV29-1; J: TRBJ1-1; length: 13; D: TRBD1; size: NA; DNA: TGCAGCGCTGACAGGGGGCGGTGGACTGAAGCTTTCTTT; CDR3: CSADRGRWTEAFF
V: TRBV27; J: TRBJ2-7; length: 17; D: TRBD1; size: NA; DNA: TGTGCCAGCAGTCCGCTTCGGGGCAGGGGGCACAGCTACGAGCAGTACTTC; CDR3: CASSPLRGRGHSYEQYF
V: TRBV20-1; J: TRBJ2-7; length: 14; D: NA; size: NA; DNA: TGCAGTGCTAGAGATCAAGCGGGCTCCCACGAGCAGTACTTC; CDR3: CSARDQAGSHEQYF
V: TRBV2; J: TRBJ2-7; length: 13; D: TRBD1; size: NA; DNA: TGTGCCAGCAGTGTTAACAGGGGGTATGAGCAGTACTTC; CDR3: CASSVNRGYEQYF
V: TRBV14; J: TRBJ1-4; length: 13; D: NA; size: few; DNA: TGTGCCAGCAGTTCTTCACGAAATGAAAAACTGTTTTTT; CDR3: CASSSSRNEKLFF
V: TRBV2; J: TRBJ2-5; length: 15; D: TRBD1; size: NA; DNA: TGTGCCTCCCAGACCGGGACAGGGAGACAAGAGACCCAGTACTTC; CDR3: CASQTGTGRQETQYF
V: TRBV7-3; J: TRBJ2-1; length: 12; D: TRBD1; size: NA; DNA: TGTGCCACCGGGACAGGGAACAATGAGCAGTTCTTC; CDR3: CATGTGNNEQFF
V: TRBV20-1; J: TRBJ1-5; length: 14; D: NA; size: few; DNA: TGCAGTGCTAGAGAGGGGTCGGGGAATCAGCCCCAGCATTTT; CDR3: CSAREGSGNQPQHF
V: TRBV29-1; J: TRBJ1-3; length: 13; D: TRBD1; size: NA; DNA: TGCAGCGTTGAGACAGGGATAGGAAACACCATATATTTT; CDR3: CSVETGIGNTIYF
V: TRBV2; J: TRBJ2-2; length: 13; D: NA; size: many; DNA: TGTGCCAGCAGTCCCGTAGGGACCGGGGAGCTGTTTTTT; CDR3: CASSPVGTGELFF
V: TRBV11-2; J: TRBJ2-5; length: 13; D: TRBD2; size: few; DNA: TGTGCCAGCAGCCATAGCGGGAAAGAGACCCAGTACTTC; CDR3: CASSHSGKETQYF
V: TRBV7-9; J: TRBJ2-3; length: 16; D: TRBD2; size: few; DNA: TGTGCCAGCAGCTCACCACTAGCGGGAGTCACAGATACGCAGTATTTT; CDR3: CASSSPLAGVTDTQYF
V: TRBV15; J: TRBJ2-5; length: 11; D: NA; size: many; DNA: TGTGCCACCAGCAGAGGGGGGACCCAGTACTTC; CDR3: CATSRGGTQYF